What follows is one T cell receptor beta chain and its context. What it binds is not known. The repertoire was sequenced with immunoSEQ multiplex PCR; TCRdb's copy has only in-frame clones and lacks some. The profile shows more than 550,000 clones, about 90% of them singletons. The data originate from a study of shared clonotypes between healthy human individuals. Findings and limits, study-wide: Compared with memory subsets, naive subsets generally had larger estimated richness.

Positive CCR7 selection of CD45RO-negative cells yielded the naive CD8 cells, and terminally differentiated effector memory CD45RA+ cells were excluded. V shed 2 bases and J 4 bases; nucleotides not matched to a gene: 3. The CDR3 spans 14 residues. Per the germline V gene, CDR1 is SGHNT and CDR2 is YYREEE (reference sequence). The sequence was collected from a young man in good health. The chain links TRBV5-4 to TRBJ1-1; 9 bases line up with TRBD1. Specimen: naive CD8+ T cells sorted from blood. As DNA, the CDR3 is TGTGCCAGCAGCTTCCGACAGGGGGTCACTGAAGCTTTCTTT. This codes for CASSFRQGVTEAFF.